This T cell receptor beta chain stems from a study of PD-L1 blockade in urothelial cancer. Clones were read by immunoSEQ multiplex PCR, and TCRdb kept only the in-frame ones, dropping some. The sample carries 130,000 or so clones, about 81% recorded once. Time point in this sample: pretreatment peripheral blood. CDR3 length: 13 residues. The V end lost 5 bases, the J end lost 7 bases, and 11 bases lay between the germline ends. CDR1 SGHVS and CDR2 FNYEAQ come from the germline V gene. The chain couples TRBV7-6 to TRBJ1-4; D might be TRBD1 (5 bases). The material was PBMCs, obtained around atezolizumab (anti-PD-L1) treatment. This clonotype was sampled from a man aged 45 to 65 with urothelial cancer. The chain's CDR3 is CASSPQAREKLFF. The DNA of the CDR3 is TGTGCCAGCAGCCCACAGGCTCGTGAAAAACTGTTTTTT.